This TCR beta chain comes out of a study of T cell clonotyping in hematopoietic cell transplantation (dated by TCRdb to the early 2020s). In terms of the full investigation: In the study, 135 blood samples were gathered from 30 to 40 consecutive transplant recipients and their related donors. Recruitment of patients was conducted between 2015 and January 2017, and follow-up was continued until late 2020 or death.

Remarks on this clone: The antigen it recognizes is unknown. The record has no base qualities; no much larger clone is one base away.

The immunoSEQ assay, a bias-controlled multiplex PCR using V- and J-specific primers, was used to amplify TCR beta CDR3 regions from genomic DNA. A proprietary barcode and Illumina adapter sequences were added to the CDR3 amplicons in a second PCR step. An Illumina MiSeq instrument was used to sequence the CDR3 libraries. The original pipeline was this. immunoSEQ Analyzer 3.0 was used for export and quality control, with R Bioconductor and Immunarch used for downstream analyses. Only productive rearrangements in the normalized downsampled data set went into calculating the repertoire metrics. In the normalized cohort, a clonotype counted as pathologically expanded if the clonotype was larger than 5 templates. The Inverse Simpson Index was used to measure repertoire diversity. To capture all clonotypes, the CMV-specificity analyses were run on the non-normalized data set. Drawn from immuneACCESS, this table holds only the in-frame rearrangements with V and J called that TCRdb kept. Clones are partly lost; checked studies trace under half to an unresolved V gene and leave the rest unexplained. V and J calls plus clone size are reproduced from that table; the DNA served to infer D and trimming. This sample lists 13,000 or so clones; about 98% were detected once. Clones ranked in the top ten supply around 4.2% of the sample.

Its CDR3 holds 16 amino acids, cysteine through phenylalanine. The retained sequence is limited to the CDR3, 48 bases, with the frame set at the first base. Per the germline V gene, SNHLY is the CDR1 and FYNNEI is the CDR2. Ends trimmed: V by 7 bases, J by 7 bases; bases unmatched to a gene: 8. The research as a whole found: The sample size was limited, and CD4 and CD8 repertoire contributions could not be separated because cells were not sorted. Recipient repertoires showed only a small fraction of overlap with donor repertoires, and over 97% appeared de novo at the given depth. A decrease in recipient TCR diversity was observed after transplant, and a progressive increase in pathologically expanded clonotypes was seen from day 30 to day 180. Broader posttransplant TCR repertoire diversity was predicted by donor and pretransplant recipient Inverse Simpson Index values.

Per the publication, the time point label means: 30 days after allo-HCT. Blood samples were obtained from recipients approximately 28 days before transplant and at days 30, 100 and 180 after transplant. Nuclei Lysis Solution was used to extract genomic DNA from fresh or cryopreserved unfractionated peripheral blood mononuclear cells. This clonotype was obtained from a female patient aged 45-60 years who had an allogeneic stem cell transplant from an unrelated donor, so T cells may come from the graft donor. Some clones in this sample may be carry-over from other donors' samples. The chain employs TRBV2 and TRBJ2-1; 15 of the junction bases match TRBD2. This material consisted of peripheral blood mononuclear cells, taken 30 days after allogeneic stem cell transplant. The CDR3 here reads CASTSRTSGGANEQFF. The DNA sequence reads TGTGCCAGCACCTCAAGGACTAGCGGGGGGGCTAATGAGCAGTTCTTC.